This TCR beta chain was sequenced in a study of T cell responses to AZD1222 COVID-19 vaccine. Study overall: Second doses at about 4 or about 12 weeks were pooled.

In the case of this clone: Its specificity is unknown.

The V gene's germline CDR1 is MNHEY and CDR2 SMNVEV (reference sequence). Germline trimming cut 5 bases from V and 4 bases from J; bases unmatched to any gene: 7. The CDR3 consists of 15 residues. Study-level points and caveats: At baseline, seropositivity was found in only 6 or 7 AZD1222 recipients. Spike-specific TCRs gained breadth and depth after people received two AZD1222 doses. After the peak T cell response, and only then, were repertoires sampled.

Assay: immunoSEQ multiplex PCR; the TCRdb copy retains only in-frame clones and omits some. The sample yields some 120,000 clones, over 75% seen once. The clonotype originates from an adult in good health. The specimen comprised peripheral blood, sampled on day 0 of AZD1222 vaccination. The V gene is TRBV27, the J gene TRBJ2-7, with 11 bases lining up with TRBD2. CDR3 in DNA: TGTGCCAGCAGTATACTAGCGGGAGTAGGGTACGAGCAGTACTTC. The encoded protein is CASSILAGVGYEQYF.